This TCR beta chain came from a study of blood T cell repertoires in COVID-19. TCRdb's copy holds only in-frame clones and misses some; the assay was immunoSEQ multiplex PCR. The sample comprises fewer than 350,000 clones, 87% of which are singletons, and roughly 8.9% rests with the top ten. CDR1 and CDR2 from the germline V gene are SGHAT and FQDESV (reference sequence). V trimming: 5 bases; J trimming: 2 bases; junction bases outside the gene matches: 7. This CDR3 is 15 amino acids long. What was sequenced was peripheral blood. The chain links TRBV11-1 to TRBJ1-2; 8 bases fit TRBD1. The sequence was obtained from a man aged 25-45 years with COVID-19, enrolled during active disease. The CDR3 bases are TGTGCCAGCAGCGGGCAGGGGGCCGCCAACTATGGCTACACCTTC. Encoded protein: CASSGQGAANYGYTF. Filled out from reference TRBV11-1 and TRBJ1-2, the complete variable domain reads EAEVAQSPRYKITEKSQAVAFWCDPISGHATLYWYRQILGQGPELLVQFQDESVVDDSQLPKDRFSAERLKGVDSTLKIQPAELGDSAMYLCASSGQGAANYGYTFGSGTRLTVV.